This passage covers 13 T cell receptor beta chains from one sample sequenced in a study of OX40 agonist ivuxolimab in advanced cancers. The data were produced by immunoSEQ multiplex PCR, yet TCRdb's version contains in-frame clones alone and is incomplete. Here the sample spans some 83,000 clones, roughly 90% being singletons. Here the sequenced sample was CD4+ or CD8+ T cells sorted from blood, taken in a trial of the OX40 agonist ivuxolimab. The source of these receptors is an adult with an advanced solid tumor such as melanoma, head and neck, liver or kidney cancer.

The chain couples TRBV28 to TRBJ2-5, with D uncertain. V dropped 0 bases and J dropped 3 bases, with 5 bases sitting between them. This CDR3 contains 13 residues. The V gene's germline CDR1 is MDHEN and CDR2 SYDVKM. CDR3 sequence: CASSLWAEETQYF. As DNA, the CDR3 is TGTGCCAGCAGTTTATGGGCAGAAGAGACCCAGTACTTC.

The chain links TRBV6-6 to TRBJ2-7; 11 nucleotides align to TRBD2. The CDR3 loop spans 15 amino acids. V shed 6 bases, J shed 1 base, and the junction held 5 bases outside the gene matches. CDR1 is MNHNY and CDR2 is SVGAGI in the germline V gene (reference sequence). This chain's CDR3 is CASSLSSGRSYEQYF. Here the CDR3 DNA reads TGTGCCAGCAGCCTCTCTAGCGGGAGGTCCTACGAGCAGTACTTC.

The genes are TRBV7-8 and TRBJ2-6, with 12 positions matching TRBD1. Germline trimming cut 8 bases from V and 1 base from J; bases unmatched to any gene: 6. Germline lookup yields CDR1 SGHVS and CDR2 FQNEAQ. The length of the CDR3 is 17 residues. CDR3 sequence reads: CASGPGQGASGANVLTF. The CDR3 nucleotides are TGTGCCAGCGGGCCGGGACAGGGGGCGTCTGGGGCCAACGTCCTGACTTTC. The full variable domain, with the rest looked up from reference TRBV7-8 and TRBJ2-6, is GAGVSQSPRYKVAKRGQDVALRCDPISGHVSLFWYQQALGQGPEFLTYFQNEAQLDKSGLPSDRFFAERPEGSVSTLKIQRTQQEDSAVYLCASGPGQGASGANVLTFGAGSRLTVL.

The V call is TRBV7-9, the J call TRBJ2-1, with 8 bases identical to TRBD1. In germline, CDR1 is SEHNR, CDR2 FQNEAQ (reference sequence). The CDR3 has 14 amino acids. V lost 1 base to trimming and J lost 6 bases; unmatched junction nucleotides: 2. CDR3 DNA: TGTGCCAGCAGCTTAGGGACAGGGTCCAATGAGCAGTTCTTC. Protein sequence: CASSLGTGSNEQFF.

The genes are TRBV10-2 and TRBJ2-5; 14 nucleotides line up with TRBD2. CDR1 is WSHSY, CDR2 SAAADI, per germline. V shed 8 bases and J 1 base; nucleotides not matched to a gene: 6. The CDR3 loop spans 16 amino acids. As DNA, the CDR3 is TGCGCCAGCGCAAAGGGGACTAGCGGGGGCCAAGAGACCCAGTACTTC. This codes for CASAKGTSGGQETQYF.

The V call is TRBV18, the J call TRBJ2-3; 7 bases line up with TRBD1. The J segment lost 1 base and the V segment lost 0 bases, leaving 1 base of the junction unmatched. In germline, CDR1 is KGHSH, CDR2 LQKENI. This CDR3 has 15 amino acids. The CDR3 is CASSPPGQGTDTQYF. CDR3 DNA: TGTGCCAGCTCACCACCCGGACAGGGCACAGATACGCAGTATTTT.

The rearrangement joins TRBV18 to TRBJ1-2; no reliable D call. CDR3 length: 13 residues. The germline gives CDR1 KGHSH, CDR2 LQKENI. V was pared by 2 bases and J by 4 bases, with 8 bases between. CDR3 protein: CASSPSRIYGYTF. The CDR3 DNA sequence: TGTGCCAGCTCACCATCAAGGATCTATGGCTACACCTTC.

The V gene is TRBV13, the J gene TRBJ2-1; D might be TRBD1 or TRBD2, each matching 6 bases. Germline V gene sequence: CDR1 PRHDT, CDR2 FYEKMQ (reference sequence). The CDR3 contains 15 residues. The ends were cut back, 0 bases at V and 6 bases at J, with 12 bases in the middle. The CDR3 DNA sequence: TGTGCCAGCAGCTTAGGGGGGGGCTGGGTCAATGAGCAGTTCTTC. It encodes CASSLGGGWVNEQFF.

V gene TRBV28 combines with J gene TRBJ1-2; D is undetermined. Trimming removed 4 bases at V and 2 bases at J, with 17 bases between. Germline values: CDR1 MDHEN, CDR2 SYDVKM. CDR3 length: 16 amino acids. Here the CDR3 DNA reads TGTGCCAGCAGTTCCCCGGTGGGATGGGGAAACTATGGCTACACCTTC. Translating it yields CASSSPVGWGNYGYTF.

This clone was picked up one time. The rearrangement joins TRBV18 to TRBJ2-1; D may be TRBD2 (5 bases). Trimming pared 4 bases from V and 8 bases from J, leaving 24 bases between. The CDR3 is 17 residues long. CDR1 KGHSH and CDR2 LQKENI come from the germline V gene. The CDR3 region is CASSRFDSPSPGDEQFF. The CDR3 region has the DNA TGTGCCAGCTCACGCTTCGATTCGCCCTCACCCGGGGATGAGCAGTTCTTC.

The genes are TRBV7-2 and TRBJ2-1, with a possible D match to TRBD2 (7 bases). The CDR3 has 16 amino acids. The V end lost 2 bases, the J end lost 7 bases, and 18 bases lay between the germline ends. In germline, CDR1 is SGHTA, CDR2 FQGNSA. This chain's CDR3 is CASSLTAAGAWNEQFF. The CDR3 nucleotides are TGTGCCAGCAGCTTAACCGCCGCGGGGGCGTGGAATGAGCAGTTCTTC.

This chain uses TRBV28 with TRBJ2-5, with 8 nucleotides matching TRBD2. The J call could be wrong; TRBJ2-7 is a better fit for the DNA end. Germline CDR1 MDHEN, CDR2 SYDVKM. This CDR3 spans 15 amino acids. The CDR3 DNA follows: TGTGCCAGCAGTTTATCGGCTAGCGGGTTCTACGAGCAGTACTTC. The encoded protein is CASSLSASGFYEQYF.

V gene TRBV11-2 combines with J gene TRBJ2-7; 14 bases map to TRBD2. Losses at the gene ends were 6 bases for V and 4 bases for J; bases not matched to a gene: 8. This CDR3 contains 16 residues. Germline V lookup: CDR1 SGHAT, CDR2 FQNNGV. In DNA form, the CDR3 reads TGTGCCAGCAGACAGGGACTAGCGGGAGTAGGTTACGAGCAGTACTTC. This codes for CASRQGLAGVGYEQYF.